Reported below is one T cell receptor (beta chain). Antigen unknown. The entry originates in a study of cytomegalovirus exposure and HLA in healthy donors. Though probably carrying unrecorded immune exposures, donors were nominally healthy at sampling. The CDR3 is made up of 15 amino acids. Germline loops: CDR1 SGHTA, CDR2 FQGNSA. The V and J ends lost 5 bases and 4 bases, in that order; junction bases with no gene match: 8. The PCR used 60 Vbeta and 13 Jbeta primers. In the study's own analysis: The count from a later analysis was 60 million to 85 million unique TCR beta chains, some 10 million of them shared. The table came from immunoSEQ multiplex PCR; TCRdb's copy has only in-frame clones and leaves some out. For V, J and clone size, that table is used; D and trimming come from the DNA. Of a few hundred thousand clones listed, around 79% are singletons. Study-wide results and caveats: A link between a missense DCLRE1C variant and TCR beta V- and J-gene trimming emerged from a later analysis.

The sequence was collected from a girl aged 2 to 10 in good health and CMV-seronegative. The chain employs TRBV7-2 and TRBJ2-1; 7 positions match TRBD1. The material sequenced was PBMCs. The CDR3 DNA follows: TGTGCCAGCAGCCACCAGGGGGTAGGTTACAATGAGCAGTTCTTC. Translated, it gives CASSHQGVGYNEQFF.